This TCR beta chain derives from a study of T cell changes during pregnancy in multiple sclerosis. Here immunoSEQ multiplex PCR was the method, and the copy in TCRdb shows in-frame clones only, minus some. The sample holds 55,000 or so clones; over 80% are singletons and the top ten take around 0.16%. This CDR3 has 15 amino acids. V was trimmed by 5 bases and J by 0 bases, leaving 11 bases between them. The germline V gene encodes CDR1 SNHLY and CDR2 FYNNEI. The specimen comprised CD4+ T cells from peripheral blood mononuclear cells, sampled after pregnancy. This TCR was recovered from a female donor in good health, enrolled as a control in a pregnancy study. The chain has TRBV2 and TRBJ1-5; D possibly corresponds to TRBD1 (5 bases). For the CDR3, the DNA is TGTGCCAGCAGTCGGGCGGGGGGTAGCAATCAGCCCCAGCATTTT. It translates to CASSRAGGSNQPQHF.